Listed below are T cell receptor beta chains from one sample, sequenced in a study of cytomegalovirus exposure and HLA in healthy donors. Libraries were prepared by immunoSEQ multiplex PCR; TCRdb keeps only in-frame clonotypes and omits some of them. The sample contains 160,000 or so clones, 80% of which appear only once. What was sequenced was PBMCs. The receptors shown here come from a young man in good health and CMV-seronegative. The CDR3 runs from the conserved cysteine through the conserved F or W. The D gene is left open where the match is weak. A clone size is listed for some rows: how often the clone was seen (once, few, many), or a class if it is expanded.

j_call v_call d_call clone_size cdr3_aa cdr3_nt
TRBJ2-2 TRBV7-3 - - CASSQAGYTGELFF TGTGCCAGCAGCCAGGCGGGTTACACCGGGGAGCTGTTTTTT
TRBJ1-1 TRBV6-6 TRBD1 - CASSFDRGETEAFF TGTGCCAGCAGTTTCGACAGGGGGGAGACTGAAGCTTTCTTT
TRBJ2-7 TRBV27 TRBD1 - CASSLAGRGFDEQYF TGTGCCAGCAGTTTAGCGGGCAGGGGGTTCGACGAGCAGTACTTC
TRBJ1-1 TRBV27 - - CASSLLVNTEAFF TGTGCCAGCAGTTTACTAGTGAACACTGAAGCTTTCTTT
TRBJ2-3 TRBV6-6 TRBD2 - CASSYSAGFTDTQYF TGTGCCAGCAGTTACTCAGCGGGGTTCACAGATACGCAGTATTTT
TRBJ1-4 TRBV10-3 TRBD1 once CATSTDRRNEKLFF TGTGCCACCTCTACGGACAGGAGGAATGAAAAACTGTTTTTT
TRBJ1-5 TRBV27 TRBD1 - CASSPDRVQPQHF TGTGCCAGCAGTCCGGACAGGGTTCAGCCCCAGCATTTT
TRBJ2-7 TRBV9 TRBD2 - CASSPGETSDYEQYF TGTGCCAGCAGCCCAGGAGAGACTAGCGACTACGAGCAGTACTTC
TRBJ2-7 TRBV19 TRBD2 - CASSINSGGTYEQYF TGTGCCAGTAGTATCAATAGCGGGGGGACCTACGAGCAGTACTTC
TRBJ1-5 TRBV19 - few CASSIGAQAPQHF TGTGCCAGTAGTATTGGGGCACAGGCTCCCCAGCATTTT
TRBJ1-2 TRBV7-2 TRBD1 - CASSLDRGDGYTF TGTGCCAGCAGCTTGGACAGGGGAGATGGCTACACCTTC
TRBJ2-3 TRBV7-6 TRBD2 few CASSSGPGGDTQYF TGTGCCAGCAGCTCGGGCCCCGGGGGGGATACGCAGTATTTT
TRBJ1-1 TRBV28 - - CASSLQEKTEAFF TGTGCCAGCAGTTTACAGGAAAAAACTGAAGCTTTCTTT
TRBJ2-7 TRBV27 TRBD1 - CASSLAHRGSYEQYF TGTGCCAGCAGTCTTGCCCACAGGGGCTCCTACGAGCAGTACTTC
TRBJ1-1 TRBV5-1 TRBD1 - CASSYEGQENTEAFF TGCGCCAGCAGCTACGAGGGACAGGAGAACACTGAAGCTTTCTTT
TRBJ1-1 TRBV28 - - CASRSQTPTEAFF TGTGCCAGCAGATCACAGACACCGACTGAAGCTTTCTTT
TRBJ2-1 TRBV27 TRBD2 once CASSLPSGRAGNEQFF TGTGCCAGCAGTTTACCCAGCGGGAGGGCCGGGAATGAGCAGTTCTTC
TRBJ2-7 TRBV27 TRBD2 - CASRSLAGGPAWEQYF TGTGCCAGCAGAAGCTTAGCGGGGGGACCTGCGTGGGAGCAGTACTTC
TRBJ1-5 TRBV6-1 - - CASSERGSFTEHF TGTGCCAGCAGTGAAAGGGGTAGTTTCACGGAGCATTTT
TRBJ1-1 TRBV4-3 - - CASSRSGQTEAFF TGCGCCAGCAGCCGAAGTGGACAGACTGAAGCTTTCTTT
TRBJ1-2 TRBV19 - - CASSIRAGNYGYTF TGTGCCAGTAGTATACGGGCGGGGAACTATGGCTACACCTTC
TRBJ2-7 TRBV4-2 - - CASSQAGKHEQYF TGTGCCAGCAGCCAGGCAGGGAAACACGAGCAGTACTTC
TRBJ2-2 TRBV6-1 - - CASSETGNTGELFF TGTGCCAGCAGTGAAACAGGGAACACCGGGGAGCTGTTTTTT
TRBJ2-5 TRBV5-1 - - CASSLGQGIQETQYF TGCGCCAGCAGCTTGGGGCAGGGTATTCAGGAGACCCAGTACTTC
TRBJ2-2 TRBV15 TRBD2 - CATSRVGSGGAGELFF TGTGCCACCAGCAGAGTTGGTAGCGGGGGGGCCGGGGAGCTGTTTTTT
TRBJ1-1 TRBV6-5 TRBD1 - CASSYRTGSTEAFF TGTGCCAGCAGTTATAGGACAGGGAGCACTGAAGCTTTCTTT
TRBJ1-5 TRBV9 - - CASSVWGGNQPQHF TGTGCCAGCAGCGTTTGGGGAGGCAATCAGCCCCAGCATTTT
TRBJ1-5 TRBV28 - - CASTNRRGYHQPQHF TGTGCCAGCACCAATAGACGGGGATATCATCAGCCCCAGCATTTT
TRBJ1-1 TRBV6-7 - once CASSYSRQAPPDTEAFF TGTGCCAGCAGTTACTCCAGACAGGCCCCGCCGGACACTGAAGCTTTCTTT
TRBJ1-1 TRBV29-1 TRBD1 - CSVPGGGPPGGTEASF TGCAGCGTTCCAGGGGGGGGCCCTCCGGGAGGGACTGAAGCTTCCTTT
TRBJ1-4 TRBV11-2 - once CASSPIGVRASEKLFF TGTGCCAGCAGCCCCATTGGTGTCAGGGCTAGTGAAAAACTGTTTTTT
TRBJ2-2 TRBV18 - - CASSQENTGELFF TGTGCCAGCTCGCAGGAGAACACCGGGGAGCTGTTTTTT
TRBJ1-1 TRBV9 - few CASSVDGRGWTEAFF TGTGCCAGCAGCGTAGACGGGAGGGGTTGGACTGAAGCTTTCTTT
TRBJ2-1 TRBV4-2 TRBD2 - CASSQEGFSSGSTYNEQFF TGTGCCAGCAGCCAAGAGGGGTTTTCTAGCGGGAGTACCTACAATGAGCAGTTCTTC
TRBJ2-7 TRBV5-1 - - CASRSLYEQYF TGCGCCAGCAGGAGTCTCTACGAGCAGTACTTC
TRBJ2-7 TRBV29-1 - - CSVNTPAGEQYF TGCAGCGTTAATACTCCGGCGGGCGAGCAGTACTTC
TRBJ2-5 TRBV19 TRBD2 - CASSRLAGGETQYF TGTGCCAGTAGTAGACTAGCGGGAGGAGAGACCCAGTACTTC
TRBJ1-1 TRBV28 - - CASSRTGRGFMNTEAFF TGTGCCAGCAGCAGAACAGGGAGGGGGTTCATGAACACTGAAGCTTTCTTT
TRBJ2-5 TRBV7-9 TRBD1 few CASSVWDSGRETQYF TGTGCCAGCAGCGTCTGGGACAGTGGAAGAGAGACCCAGTACTTC
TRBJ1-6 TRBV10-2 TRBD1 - CASTAGTENSPLHF TGCGCCAGCACTGCCGGGACAGAGAATTCACCCCTCCACTTT
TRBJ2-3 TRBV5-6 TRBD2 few CASSFRAAGLTDTQYF TGTGCCAGCAGCTTCAGGGCAGCGGGGCTCACAGATACGCAGTATTTT
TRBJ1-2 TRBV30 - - CAWSVGEYGYTF TGTGCCTGGAGTGTGGGCGAATATGGCTACACCTTC
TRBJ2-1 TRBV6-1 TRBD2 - CASSPGGVYEQFF TGTGCCAGCAGCCCCGGGGGGGTCTATGAGCAGTTCTTC
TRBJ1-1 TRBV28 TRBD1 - CASSWTGRTEAFF TGTGCCAGCAGTTGGACAGGGCGAACTGAAGCTTTCTTT
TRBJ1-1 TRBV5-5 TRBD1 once CASSVVPGTGYTEAFF TGTGCCAGCAGCGTTGTGCCGGGGACAGGGTACACTGAAGCTTTCTTT
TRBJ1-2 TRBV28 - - CASSLGSVPSFYGYTF TGTGCCAGCAGTTTAGGAAGCGTCCCCTCTTTCTATGGCTACACCTTC
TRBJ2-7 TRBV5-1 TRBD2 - CASSLGPRAGGVWEQYF TGCGCCAGCAGCTTGGGCCCAAGAGCGGGAGGGGTATGGGAGCAGTACTTC
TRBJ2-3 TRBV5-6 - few CASSSSGGGQYF TGTGCCAGCAGCTCATCAGGGGGAGGGCAGTATTTT
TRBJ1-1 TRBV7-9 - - CASSPGFEGTEAFF TGTGCCAGCAGTCCGGGATTCGAGGGCACTGAAGCTTTCTTT
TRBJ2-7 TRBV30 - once CAWSRQDSYEQYF TGTGCCTGGAGTCGACAGGATAGCTACGAGCAGTACTTC
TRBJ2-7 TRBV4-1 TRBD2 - CASTEGRGSYEQYF TGCGCCAGCACCGAGGGGAGGGGCTCCTACGAGCAGTACTTC
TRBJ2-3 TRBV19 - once CASSLSGAQGTQYF TGTGCCAGTAGTCTTTCGGGCGCGCAGGGTACGCAGTATTTT
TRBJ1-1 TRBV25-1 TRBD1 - CASSAGTAVEAFF TGTGCCAGCAGTGCGGGGACAGCAGTTGAAGCTTTCTTT
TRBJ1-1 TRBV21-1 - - CASSKGERVGRMNTEAFF TGTGCCAGCAGCAAAGGCGAGCGGGTAGGACGGATGAACACTGAAGCTTTCTTT
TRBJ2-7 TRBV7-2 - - CASSPRLDEQYF TGTGCCAGCAGCCCCAGGTTAGACGAGCAGTACTTC
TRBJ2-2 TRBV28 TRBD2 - CASSPLAGGGTGELFF TGTGCCAGCAGTCCCCTAGCGGGAGGGGGGACCGGGGAGCTGTTTTTT
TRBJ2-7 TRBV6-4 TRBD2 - CASNAGGPPPSYEQYF TGTGCCAGCAACGCGGGAGGGCCCCCCCCCTCCTACGAGCAGTACTTC